What follows are 23 T cell receptor beta chains derived from one specimen sequenced in a study of T-cell memory formation after mild COVID-19. TCRdb reanalysed the 5' RACE reads using MiXCR and keeps one entry per CDR3 protein. This sample yields approximately 410,000 distinct CDR3 sequences, of which less than 25% are seen a single time; roughly 13% belongs to the top ten. Sequencing used PBMCs or a T cell subset sorted from them (not recorded which). These receptors were collected from an adult woman who had mild COVID-19 (a few samples of this study predate the infection). Cell type and time point are not known.

The chain has TRBV12-3 or TRBV12-4 and TRBJ2-1; D is perhaps TRBD1 (6 bases). With 6 bases removed from V and 7 bases from J, the gap between germline ends came to 16 bases. This CDR3 is 14 amino acids long. The CDR3 loop is CASSHFTGSNEQFF. CDR3 sequence (DNA): TGTGCCAGCAGCCACTTTACAGGGAGTAATGAGCAGTTCTTC.

This clonotype has a handful of counts. The chain carries TRBV10-3 and TRBJ1-1; 10 nucleotides agree with TRBD1. Trimming took 2 bases from V and 1 from J; bases not matched to a gene: 7. Per the germline V gene, CDR1 is ENHRY and CDR2 is SYGVKD. This CDR3 spans 17 amino acids. CDR3 coding DNA: TGTGCCATCAGTGAGCAGCGACAGGGGGCCGGGAACACTGAAGCTTTCTTT. Translated, it gives CAISEQRQGAGNTEAFF.

This clonotype was seen only a few times. The chain carries TRBV20-1 and TRBJ1-5; D possibly corresponds to TRBD1 (5 bases). Trimming cost V 2 bases and J 7 bases, with 9 bases left between them. The CDR3 has 12 residues. Germline CDR1 and CDR2: DFQATT and SNEGSKA (reference sequence). The CDR3, as DNA: TGCAGTGCTAGACCCGGGGGACAGCCCCAGCATTTT. As protein: CSARPGGQPQHF.

There are a few counts of this clonotype. V is TRBV20-1 and J is TRBJ2-4; no firm D call. V dropped 3 bases and J dropped 0 bases, with 21 bases sitting between them. From germline, CDR1 is DFQATT and CDR2 SNEGSKA (reference sequence). The CDR3 contains 18 residues. DNA for the CDR3: TGCAGTGCTAGCCTAGATCCACAGTGGGCTTTAGCCAAAAACATTCAGTACTTC. This translates into CSASLDPQWALAKNIQYF.

This clonotype has a handful of counts. The genes are TRBV12-3 or TRBV12-4 and TRBJ1-4, with a weak D call TRBD1 (6 bases). This CDR3 is 14 amino acids long. V lost 1 base and J lost 6, with 9 bases in between. The CDR3 is CASSLGDTYEKLFF. Here the CDR3 DNA reads TGTGCCAGCAGTTTAGGGGACACCTATGAAAAACTGTTTTTT.

This clonotype was seen only a few times. The genes are TRBV6-5 and TRBJ1-2, with 10 bases aligning to TRBD1. The CDR3 runs 16 residues. Germline CDR1 reads MNHEY; CDR2 reads SVGAGI. The V gene end was trimmed by 5 bases and the J gene end by 4 bases; junction bases not matched to a gene: 10. CDR3 sequence: CASSEDRGASLYGYTF. DNA of the CDR3: TGTGCCAGCAGTGAGGACAGGGGGGCCAGCCTCTATGGCTACACCTTC.

The table lists this clonotype with a few counts. The chain employs TRBV4-2 and TRBJ2-1; 12 bases are a match to TRBD2. The CDR3 has 17 amino acids. CDR1 and CDR2 (germline): LGHNA, YNFKEQ. Trimming removed 4 bases from V and 2 bases from J; junction bases left unmatched: 6. The CDR3 region is CASSRPSGGVTYNEQFF. For the CDR3, the DNA is TGTGCCAGCAGCCGGCCTAGCGGGGGGGTAACCTACAATGAGCAGTTCTTC.

This clonotype was found a few times. The rearrangement uses TRBV2 and TRBJ1-1; D is uncertain. Germline V gene sequence: CDR1 SNHLY, CDR2 FYNNEI. The CDR3 sequence is 11 residues long. Trimming pared 9 bases from V and 6 bases from J, leaving 11 bases between. The CDR3 nucleotides read TGTGCCAGTGGTGGCCGCGCTGAAGCTTTCTTT. It translates to CASGGRAEAFF. Variable domain in full (rest from reference TRBV2 and TRBJ1-1): EPEVTQTPSHQVTQMGQEVILRCVPISNHLYFYWYRQILGQKVEFLVSFYNNEISEKSEIFDDQFSVERPDGSNFTLKIRSTKLEDSAMYFCASGGRAEAFFGQGTRLTVV.

This clonotype has more than one count but fewer than ten. This sequence joins TRBV15 and TRBJ2-1; the match to TRBD1 covers 7 bases. J gave up 10 bases and V 0 bases, and 6 bases lay outside the gene matches. The germline gives CDR1 LNHNV, CDR2 YYDKDF (reference sequence). CDR3 size: 14 residues. The CDR3 reads CATSREQGVREQFF. CDR3 coding DNA: TGTGCCACCAGCAGAGAGCAGGGGGTCAGGGAGCAGTTCTTC.

V and J are TRBV19 and TRBJ1-2; possible D gene TRBD1, 6 bases. This CDR3 region has 17 residues. The V gene lost 1 base and the J gene lost 0 bases, with 15 bases spanning the gap. The germline V gene encodes CDR1 LNHDA and CDR2 SQIVND (reference sequence). In DNA form, the CDR3 reads TGTGCCAGTAGTATAGTCCCAGGGTCAGGGGCTAACTATGGCTACACCTTC. This translates into CASSIVPGSGANYGYTF. The complete variable domain, with remaining parts taken from reference TRBV19 and TRBJ1-2, reads DGGITQSPKYLFRKEGQNVTLSCEQNLNHDAMYWYRQDPGQGLRLIYYSQIVNDFQKGDIAEGYSVSREKKESFPLTVTSAQKNPTAFYLCASSIVPGSGANYGYTFGSGTRLTVV.

This clonotype turned up a few times. The chain has TRBV9 and TRBJ2-7; perhaps TRBD1 as D (5 bases). Germline-derived CDR1 and CDR2 are SGDLS and YYNGEE. CDR3 length equals 14 residues. Trimming left V 0 bases short and J 6 bases short, with 13 bases between. The chain's CDR3 is CASSVGHWGSEQYF. The CDR3 DNA follows: TGTGCCAGCAGCGTAGGACACTGGGGCAGCGAGCAGTACTTC.

This clonotype was detected ten times or more. The rearrangement uses TRBV20-1 and TRBJ2-7, with 9 bases that match TRBD2. The J segment lost 3 bases and the V segment lost 4 bases, leaving 7 bases of the junction unmatched. CDR1 is DFQATT, CDR2 SNEGSKA, per germline (reference sequence). This CDR3 comprises 14 residues. As DNA, the CDR3 is TGCAGTGCTACCTTAGCGGGGGCGAACTACGAGCAGTACTTC. Protein product: CSATLAGANYEQYF.

V is TRBV15 and J is TRBJ2-7, with D possibly being TRBD2 (6 bases). Germline V lookup: CDR1 LNHNV, CDR2 YYDKDF (reference sequence). This CDR3 region has 19 residues. The V end lost 0 bases, the J end lost 2 bases, and 23 bases lay between the germline ends. The DNA of the CDR3 is TGTGCCACCAGCAGAGAGCGGGGATTTGATGGTAGCATGGCCTACGAGCAGTACTTC. Its translation is CATSRERGFDGSMAYEQYF.

This clonotype was found many times. The rearrangement uses TRBV5-1 and TRBJ2-5; 7 nucleotides agree with TRBD1. V lost 3 bases to trimming and J lost 0 bases; unmatched junction nucleotides: 5. From germline, CDR1 is SGHRS and CDR2 YFSETQ. The CDR3 length is 15 residues. The CDR3 sequence is CASSSTGSYQETQYF. CDR3 nucleotides: TGCGCCAGCAGCTCGACAGGGTCGTACCAAGAGACCCAGTACTTC.

The gene calls are TRBV13 and TRBJ1-2; 11 bases align to TRBD1. Per germline, CDR1 PRHDT and CDR2 FYEKMQ (reference sequence). The CDR3 runs 16 residues. With 4 bases clipped from V and 3 bases from J, the junction kept 7 bases outside the gene matches. The CDR3 is CASSSRTGGADYGYTF. The DNA of the CDR3 is TGTGCCAGCAGCTCGCGGACAGGGGGCGCGGACTATGGCTACACCTTC.

The genes are TRBV7-9 and TRBJ2-7, with 8 bases fitting TRBD2. This CDR3 contains 16 residues. With 2 bases clipped from V and 2 bases from J, the junction kept 8 bases outside the gene matches. Germline assignment: CDR1 SEHNR and CDR2 FQNEAQ (reference sequence). Here the CDR3 DNA reads TGTGCCAGCAGCTTAAATTGGCTAGCGGGTACCTACGAGCAGTACTTC. This codes for CASSLNWLAGTYEQYF.

This clonotype was seen a few times. The CDR3 protein is CASSLGQGGPQHF. CDR3 nucleotide sequence: TGTGCCAGCAGCTTAGGACAGGGAGGACCCCAGCATTTT. The chain uses TRBV7-8 and TRBJ1-5; 7 bases match TRBD1. The junction had 4 bases not matched to a gene; V was cut back by 1 base and J by 10 bases. The CDR3 has 13 residues. The germline V gene encodes CDR1 SGHVS and CDR2 FQNEAQ. Based on the CDR3 plus reference TRBV7-8 and TRBJ1-5, the full variable domain is GAGVSQSPRYKVAKRGQDVALRCDPISGHVSLFWYQQALGQGPEFLTYFQNEAQLDKSGLPSDRFFAERPEGSVSTLKIQRTQQEDSAVYLCASSLGQGGPQHFGDGTRLSIL.

This clonotype was found a few times. The chain has TRBV10-3 and TRBJ2-3, with D perhaps TRBD1 or TRBD2 (6 bases each). Trimming removed 11 bases at V and 2 bases at J, with 11 bases between. The germline V gene encodes CDR1 ENHRY and CDR2 SYGVKD. This CDR3 region has 12 residues. The CDR3 sequence: CAVRGATDTQYF. The CDR3 coding sequence is TGTGCCGTAAGGGGGGCCACAGATACGCAGTATTTT.

This clonotype was detected ten times or more. The chain couples TRBV4-3 to TRBJ1-5, with TRBD1 matching over 8 bases. V lost 0 bases, J lost 6 bases, and 10 bases stayed unmatched. Germline V gene sequence: CDR1 LGHNA, CDR2 YSLEER. The CDR3 extends over 17 amino acids. The CDR3 DNA is TGCGCCAGCAGCCAAGATTATGCAGGGGGCGCGAGTCAGCCCCAGCATTTT. It yields the protein CASSQDYAGGASQPQHF.

This clonotype was seen a handful of times. The chain's CDR3 is CATSRGAILQETQYF. CDR3 nucleotide sequence: TGTGCCACCAGCAGAGGGGCGATCCTCCAAGAGACCCAGTACTTC. The chain uses TRBV15 and TRBJ2-5; D gene ambiguous. The germline V gene encodes CDR1 LNHNV and CDR2 YYDKDF (reference sequence). CDR3 length: 15 residues. Trimming stripped 1 base from V and 1 base from J, with 10 bases between.

The table lists this clonotype with a few counts. The chain employs TRBV5-5 and TRBJ2-7; 7 bases are a match to TRBD1. The trim removed 4 bases at V and 2 bases at J, leaving 9 bases unmatched. This CDR3 has 15 residues. Germline values: CDR1 SGHKS, CDR2 YYEKEE (reference sequence). The DNA for the CDR3 is TGTGCCAGCAGCGCACCGGGACAGATTACCTACGAGCAGTACTTC. It codes for CASSAPGQITYEQYF.

V is TRBV6-2 or TRBV6-3 and J is TRBJ2-7, with 9 bases fitting TRBD2. Germline V gene data show CDR1 as MNHEY and CDR2 as SVGEGT. The V segment lost 1 base and the J segment 1 base; nucleotides outside the gene matches: 5. The CDR3 extends over 16 amino acids. This chain's CDR3 is CASSYWASGTSYEQYF. Here the CDR3 DNA reads TGTGCCAGCAGTTACTGGGCTAGCGGGACTTCCTACGAGCAGTACTTC.

This clonotype was observed a handful of times. The rearrangement joins TRBV13 to TRBJ2-1, with TRBD2 identical over 14 bases. The CDR3 loop spans 16 amino acids. After removal of 3 bases from V and 4 bases from J, the junction contained 2 bases not matched to a gene. Germline CDR1 PRHDT, CDR2 FYEKMQ (reference sequence). The CDR3 reads CASSFRTSGRYNEQFF. The CDR3 region has the DNA TGTGCCAGCAGCTTCCGGACTAGCGGGAGGTACAATGAGCAGTTCTTC.